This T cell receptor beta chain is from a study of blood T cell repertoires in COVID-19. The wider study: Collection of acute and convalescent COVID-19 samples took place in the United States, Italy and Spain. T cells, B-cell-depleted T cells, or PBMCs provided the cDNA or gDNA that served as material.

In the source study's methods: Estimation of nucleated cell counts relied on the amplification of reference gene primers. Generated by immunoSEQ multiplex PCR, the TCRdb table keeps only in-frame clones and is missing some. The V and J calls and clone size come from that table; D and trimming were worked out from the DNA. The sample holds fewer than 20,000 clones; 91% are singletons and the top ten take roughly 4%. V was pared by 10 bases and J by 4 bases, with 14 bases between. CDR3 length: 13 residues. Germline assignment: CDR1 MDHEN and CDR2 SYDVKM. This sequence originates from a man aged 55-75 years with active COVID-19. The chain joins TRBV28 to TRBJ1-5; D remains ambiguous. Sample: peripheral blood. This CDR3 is CATKETANQPQHF. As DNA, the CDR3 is TGTGCCACCAAAGAGACTGCGAATCAGCCCCAGCATTTT.